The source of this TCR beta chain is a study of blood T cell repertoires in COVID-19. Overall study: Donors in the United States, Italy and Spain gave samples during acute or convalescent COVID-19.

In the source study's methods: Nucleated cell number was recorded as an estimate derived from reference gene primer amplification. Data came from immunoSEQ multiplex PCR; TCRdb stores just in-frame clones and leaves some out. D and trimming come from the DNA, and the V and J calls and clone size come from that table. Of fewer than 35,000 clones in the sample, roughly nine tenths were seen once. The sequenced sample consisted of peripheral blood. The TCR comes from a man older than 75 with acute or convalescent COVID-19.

The CDR3: CASSLYGSQASGNTIYF. CDR3 DNA: TGTGCCAGCAGCTTGTACGGGAGCCAGGCTTCTGGAAACACCATATATTTT. This chain connects TRBV7-2 to TRBJ1-3; D not certain. The germline V gene encodes CDR1 SGHTA and CDR2 FQGNSA. V lost 3 bases and J lost 1, with 16 bases in between. The CDR3 consists of 17 residues.